These 8 T cell receptor beta chains came from one sample sequenced in a study of OX40 agonist ivuxolimab in advanced cancers. Repertoires were generated with immunoSEQ multiplex PCR, while TCRdb's copy carries only in-frame clones and drops some. The sample lists 72,000 or so clones, roughly 84% occurring once. The sequences come from CD4+ or CD8+ T cells sorted from blood, collected in a trial of the OX40 agonist ivuxolimab. Receptor source: an adult with an advanced solid tumor such as melanoma, head and neck, liver or kidney cancer.

J is TRBJ2-1 and V is TRBV11-2; tentative D call: TRBD2 (6 bases). This CDR3 has 13 residues. Germline loops: CDR1 SGHAT, CDR2 FQNNGV. Trimming took off 0 bases at V and 10 bases at J, with 10 bases between the two ends. DNA of the CDR3: TGTGCCAGCAGCTTAGATAATGGAGGGGAGCAGTTCTTC. Protein sequence: CASSLDNGGEQFF.

The chain combines TRBV2 with TRBJ2-3, with D unresolved. Germline lookup yields CDR1 SNHLY and CDR2 FYNNEI. V was trimmed by 1 base and J by 4 bases, leaving 6 bases between them. The CDR3 has 13 residues. The CDR3 spells CASSEVVSDTQYF. Written as DNA, the CDR3 is TGTGCCAGCAGTGAAGTGGTTTCAGATACGCAGTATTTT.

This chain connects TRBV5-1 to TRBJ2-5; TRBD1 aligns across 8 bases. The J segment lost 7 bases and the V segment lost 2 bases, leaving 10 bases of the junction unmatched. This CDR3 region has 15 residues. Germline V gene sequence: CDR1 SGHRS, CDR2 YFSETQ. CDR3 residues: CASSFGDRRGVTQYF. For the CDR3, the DNA is TGCGCCAGCAGCTTCGGGGACAGGAGGGGCGTGACCCAGTACTTC.

The chain uses TRBV2 and TRBJ2-4; 7 bases fit TRBD1. This CDR3 contains 18 residues. CDR1 is SNHLY, CDR2 FYNNEI, per germline. V was clipped by 2 bases and J by 0 bases; unmatched bases: 10. In nucleotides, the CDR3 is TGTGCCAGCAGTGAACACACCGGGACAGTCCTAGCCAAAAACATTCAGTACTTC. It codes for CASSEHTGTVLAKNIQYF.

The chain is built from TRBV4-1 and TRBJ1-5; TRBD1 might be the D (5 bases). The CDR3 consists of 17 residues. V dropped 0 bases and J dropped 2 bases, with 14 bases sitting between them. CDR1 and CDR2 (germline): MGHRA, YSYEKL. CDR3 in amino acids: CASSQDSLATGNQPQHF. The CDR3 DNA is TGCGCCAGCAGCCAAGACAGCTTGGCGACAGGCAATCAGCCCCAGCATTTT.

CDR3 in amino acids: CASSLGVNTEAFF. For the CDR3, the DNA is TGTGCCAGCAGCTTAGGGGTTAACACTGAAGCTTTCTTT. J is TRBJ1-1 and V is TRBV11-2; D remains ambiguous. The V end lost 1 base, the J end lost 2 bases, and 5 bases lay between the germline ends. CDR3 length: 13 amino acids. Germline loops: CDR1 SGHAT, CDR2 FQNNGV.

This chain connects TRBV7-6 to TRBJ2-5, with D uncertain. CDR1 is SGHVS, CDR2 FNYEAQ, per germline. The CDR3 extends over 14 amino acids. V was shortened by 1 base and J by 1 base, with 7 bases between the two germline ends. For the CDR3, the DNA is TGTGCCAGCAGCTTAGTAGGGTCCCAAGAGACCCAGTACTTC. Its protein product is CASSLVGSQETQYF.

This CDR3 reads CASSGVTSSSWADTQYF. CDR3 coding DNA: TGTGCCAGCAGTGGGGTGACTAGCTCATCCTGGGCGGATACGCAGTATTTT. The gene calls are TRBV6-1 and TRBJ2-3, with 7 bases matching TRBD2. Per germline, CDR1 MNHNS and CDR2 SASEGT. This CDR3 has 17 residues. V lost 4 bases, J lost 6 bases, and 16 bases stayed unmatched.